The next 17 T cell receptor beta chains were all read from a single sample in a study of memory CD4+ T cells and cytomegalovirus serostatus (dated by TCRdb to between 2019 and 2020). Single viable CD3+CD4+CD8-CD45RO+ cells were sorted as memory CD4+ T cells on a FACSAria II. Library preparation used the immunoSEQ multiplex PCR assay. TCRdb retrieved this table from immuneACCESS and kept in-frame rearrangements only. Not all clones are present; in checked studies, unresolved V genes account for under half, and no reason is known for the remainder. This sample gives around 40,000 clones in total; about three quarters of them show up just once. About 0.8% of the sample is in the top ten clones. Sequencing was carried out using memory CD4+ T cells from blood. Receptors were obtained from an adult in good health and CMV-seronegative.

With regard to this clone: A much larger clone lies a single base off, so this may be a read error. CDR3 coding DNA: TGTGCCAGCAGCTCCTTAAGGGCCAGGGGGCGAGATTCACCCCTCCACTTT. Its protein product is CASSSLRARGRDSPLHF. This chain uses TRBV11-2 with TRBJ1-6, with 8 nucleotides matching TRBD1. In germline, CDR1 is SGHAT, CDR2 FQNNGV. Trimming took 4 bases from V and 8 from J; bases not matched to a gene: 13. This CDR3 is 17 amino acids long.

The J gene is TRBJ2-1, the V gene TRBV7-2, with 7 bases matching TRBD2. The CDR3 covers 13 residues. Germline V lookup: CDR1 SGHTA, CDR2 FQGNSA. V lost 5 bases and J lost 9; bases outside the gene matches: 7. This CDR3 reads CASSTGTISEQFF. The CDR3 DNA sequence: TGTGCCAGCAGCACCGGGACTATCAGTGAGCAGTTCTTC.

V gene TRBV10-2 combines with J gene TRBJ2-4; D is possibly TRBD1 (5 bases). Trimming removed 0 bases from V and 0 bases from J, with 21 bases in between. Germline V CDR1 and CDR2: WSHSY, SAAADI. The CDR3 runs 20 residues. CDR3 sequence: CASSESEKTVLELAKNIQYF. DNA of the CDR3: TGCGCCAGCAGTGAGTCGGAAAAGACAGTTCTGGAACTAGCCAAAAACATTCAGTACTTC.

V gene TRBV27 combines with J gene TRBJ1-5; tentatively, D is TRBD1 (5 bases). Germline V lookup: CDR1 MNHEY, CDR2 SMNVEV (reference sequence). Trimming took off 3 bases at V and 3 bases at J, with 15 bases between the two ends. This CDR3 is built from 16 residues. CDR3 amino acids: CASSFTGADLNQPQHF. The CDR3 DNA is TGTGCCAGCAGTTTTACAGGCGCGGACCTCAATCAGCCCCAGCATTTT.

In regard to this clone: The same CDR3 can be traced to other DNA sequences in this sample. This chain uses TRBV6-5 with TRBJ2-5; D might be TRBD2 (6 bases). The V gene's germline CDR1 is MNHEY and CDR2 SVGAGI. Trimming pared 0 bases from V and 2 bases from J, leaving 10 bases between. The CDR3 is made up of 15 amino acids. CDR3 DNA: TGTGCCAGCAGTTACTCGACTAGAGGACAAGAGACCCAGTACTTC. Protein sequence: CASSYSTRGQETQYF.

CDR3 amino acids: CASRATGDQPQHF. The DNA of the CDR3 is TGTGCCAGCAGAGCGACAGGGGATCAGCCCCAGCATTTT. The gene calls are TRBV2 and TRBJ1-5; 8 bases agree with TRBD1. CDR3 length equals 13 residues. Looked up from germline, CDR1 is SNHLY and CDR2 is FYNNEI. Trimming at V came to 6 bases and at J to 5 bases, leaving 3 bases not matched to a gene.

This clone was detected only a few times. The chain employs TRBV2 and TRBJ1-6; 9 nucleotides align to TRBD1. Germline values: CDR1 SNHLY, CDR2 FYNNEI. The CDR3 runs to 15 residues. V trimming: 7 bases; J trimming: 9 bases; junction bases outside the gene matches: 10. The CDR3 nucleotides are TGTGCCAGCATAGGATTCGGACAGGGGACTTCACCCCTCCACTTT. This sequence encodes CASIGFGQGTSPLHF.

J is TRBJ2-1 and V is TRBV7-9; D perhaps matches TRBD1 (5 bases). V was cut by 5 bases and J by 4 bases, with 6 bases left in between. The length of the CDR3 is 12 residues. Germline-derived CDR1 and CDR2 are SEHNR and FQNEAQ (reference sequence). The CDR3 nucleotides are TGTGCCAGCAGCACAGGTTACAATGAGCAGTTCTTC. Its protein product is CASSTGYNEQFF.

The chain is built from TRBV5-1 and TRBJ2-3, with unresolved D. The CDR3 contains 14 residues. V lost 2 bases, J lost 0 bases, and 7 bases lay in between. Germline V gene sequence: CDR1 SGHRS, CDR2 YFSETQ. The CDR3 DNA follows: TGCGCCAGCAGCTTAAGACCTAGCACAGATACGCAGTATTTT. This sequence encodes CASSLRPSTDTQYF.

This clone was detected once. This chain joins TRBV19 and TRBJ1-2; D gene uncertain. V shed 6 bases and J shed 4 bases, with 9 bases lying between them. Germline V gene sequence: CDR1 LNHDA, CDR2 SQIVND (reference sequence). The CDR3 has 12 amino acids. The CDR3 sequence: CASSGTVYGYTF. CDR3 sequence (DNA): TGTGCCAGTAGCGGAACAGTCTATGGCTACACCTTC.

The chain uses TRBV30 and TRBJ2-1; TRBD2 aligns across 9 bases. The V gene's germline CDR1 is GTSNPN and CDR2 SVGIG (reference sequence). The CDR3 length is 14 residues. V shed 5 bases and J 5 bases; nucleotides not matched to a gene: 7. CDR3 DNA sequence: TGTGCCTGGGCGATAGCGGGGGCCCACAATGAGCAGTTCTTC. Translation gives CAWAIAGAHNEQFF.

The V and J genes are TRBV5-6 and TRBJ1-6; D is ambiguous. V lost 0 bases, J lost 2 bases, and 12 bases lay in between. The CDR3 runs 17 residues. Germline loops: CDR1 SGHDT, CDR2 YYEEEE. The DNA of the CDR3 is TGTGCCAGCAGCTTGGATGGGCAGAGCGCCTATAATTCACCCCTCCACTTT. It is translated as CASSLDGQSAYNSPLHF.

V gene TRBV15 combines with J gene TRBJ1-4, with a tentative D call TRBD1 (5 bases). Trimming took off 0 bases at V and 8 bases at J, with 19 bases between the two ends. This CDR3 spans 17 amino acids. Germline V gene lookup returns CDR1 LNHNV and CDR2 YYDKDF (reference sequence). The CDR3 region is CATSRDSGVAGKEKLFF. The CDR3 nucleotides are TGTGCCACCAGCAGAGATTCGGGCGTGGCAGGGAAGGAAAAACTGTTTTTT. The full variable domain, in which reference TRBV15 and TRBJ1-4 provide the parts outside the CDR3, is DAMVIQNPRYQVTQFGKPVTLSCSQTLNHNVMYWYQQKSSQAPKLLFHYYDKDFNNEADTPDNFQSRRPNTSFCFLDIRSPGLGDTAMYLCATSRDSGVAGKEKLFFGSGTQLSVL.

This sequence joins TRBV4-2 and TRBJ2-5; 9 bases line up with TRBD2. V shed 0 bases, J shed 1 base, and the junction held 0 bases outside the gene matches. The CDR3 loop spans 15 amino acids. Germline CDR1 is LGHNA and CDR2 is YNFKEQ. The CDR3 sequence: CASSQERGGQETQYF. In DNA, the CDR3 is TGTGCCAGCAGCCAAGAGCGGGGGGGCCAAGAGACCCAGTACTTC.

The chain is built from TRBV6-5 and TRBJ2-1; 8 bases map to TRBD2. The CDR3 runs 16 residues. The V and J ends lost 0 bases and 2 bases, in that order; junction bases with no gene match: 3. Germline values: CDR1 MNHEY, CDR2 SVGAGI. DNA for the CDR3: TGTGCCAGCAGTTACTCGACGGGGGGGCCCTACAATGAGCAGTTCTTC. Residues: CASSYSTGGPYNEQFF.

DNA for the CDR3: TGTGCCAGCTCAAAAAGTTCGTATCCAGATACGCAGTATTTT. It encodes CASSKSSYPDTQYF. The chain has TRBV27 and TRBJ2-3; D is undetermined. CDR3 length: 14 amino acids. The germline V gene encodes CDR1 MNHEY and CDR2 SMNVEV (reference sequence). V was trimmed by 8 bases and J by 4 bases, leaving 16 bases between them.

The gene calls are TRBV18 and TRBJ1-4; weak D call: TRBD1 (6 bases). Per the germline V gene, CDR1 is KGHSH and CDR2 is LQKENI. Trimming took 3 bases from V and 6 from J, leaving 17 bases between them. CDR3 length equals 16 residues. The CDR3 protein is CASSPIRGLGDEKLFF. CDR3 nucleotides: TGTGCCAGCTCACCGATACGGGGGCTCGGGGATGAAAAACTGTTTTTT. Based on the CDR3 plus reference TRBV18 and TRBJ1-4, the full variable domain is NAGVMQNPRHLVRRRGQEARLRCSPMKGHSHVYWYRQLPEEGLKFMVYLQKENIIDESGMPKERFSAEFPKEGPSILRIQQVVRGDSAAYFCASSPIRGLGDEKLFFGSGTQLSVL.